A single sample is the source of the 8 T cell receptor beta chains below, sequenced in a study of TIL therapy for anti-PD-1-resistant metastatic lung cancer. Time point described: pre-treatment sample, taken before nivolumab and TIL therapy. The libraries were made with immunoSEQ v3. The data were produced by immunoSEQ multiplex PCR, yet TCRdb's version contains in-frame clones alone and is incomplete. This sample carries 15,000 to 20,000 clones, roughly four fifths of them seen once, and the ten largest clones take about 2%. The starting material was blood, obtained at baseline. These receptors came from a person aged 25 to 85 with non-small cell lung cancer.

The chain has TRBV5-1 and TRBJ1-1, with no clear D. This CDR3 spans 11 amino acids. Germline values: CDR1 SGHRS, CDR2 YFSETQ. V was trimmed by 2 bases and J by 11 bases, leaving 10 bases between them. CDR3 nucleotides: TGCGCCAGCAGCTTTGGGTCCGTCGCTTTCTTT. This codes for CASSFGSVAFF.

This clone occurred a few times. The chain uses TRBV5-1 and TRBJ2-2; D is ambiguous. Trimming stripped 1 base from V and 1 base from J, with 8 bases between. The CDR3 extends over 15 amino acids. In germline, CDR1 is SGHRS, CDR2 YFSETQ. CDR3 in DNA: TGCGCCAGCAGCTTGATGAATCTGAACACCGGGGAGCTGTTTTTT. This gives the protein CASSLMNLNTGELFF. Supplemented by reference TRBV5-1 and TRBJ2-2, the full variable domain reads KAGVTQTPRYLIKTRGQQVTLSCSPISGHRSVSWYQQTPGQGLQFLFEYFSETQRNKGNFPGRFSGRQFSNSRSEMNVSTLELGDSALYLCASSLMNLNTGELFFGEGSRLTVL.

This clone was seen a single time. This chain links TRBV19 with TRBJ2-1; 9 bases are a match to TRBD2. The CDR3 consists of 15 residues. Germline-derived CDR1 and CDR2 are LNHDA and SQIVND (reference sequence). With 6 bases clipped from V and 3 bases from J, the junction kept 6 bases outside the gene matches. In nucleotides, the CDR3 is TGTGCCAGTAGGGCTGGGACTAGCAGCTACAATGAGCAGTTCTTC. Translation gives CASRAGTSSYNEQFF.

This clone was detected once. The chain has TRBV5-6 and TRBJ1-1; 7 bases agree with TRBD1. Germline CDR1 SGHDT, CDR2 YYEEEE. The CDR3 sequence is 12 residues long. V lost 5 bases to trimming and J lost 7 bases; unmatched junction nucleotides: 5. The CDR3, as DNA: TGTGCCAGCAGGAAAGGGGGCGTTGAAGCTTTCTTT. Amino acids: CASRKGGVEAFF.

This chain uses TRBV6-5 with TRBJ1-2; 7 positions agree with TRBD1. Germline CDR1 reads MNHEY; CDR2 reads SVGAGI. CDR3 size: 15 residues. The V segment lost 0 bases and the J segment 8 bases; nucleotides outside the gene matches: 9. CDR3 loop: CASSYSVQGEEGYTF. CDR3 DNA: TGTGCCAGCAGTTACTCTGTCCAGGGGGAAGAGGGCTACACCTTC.

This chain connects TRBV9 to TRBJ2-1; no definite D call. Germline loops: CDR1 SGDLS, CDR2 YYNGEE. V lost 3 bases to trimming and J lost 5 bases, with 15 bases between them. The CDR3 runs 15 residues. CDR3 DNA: TGTGCCAGCAGCGCGATACCCACTGGGAACAATGAGCAGTTCTTC. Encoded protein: CASSAIPTGNNEQFF.

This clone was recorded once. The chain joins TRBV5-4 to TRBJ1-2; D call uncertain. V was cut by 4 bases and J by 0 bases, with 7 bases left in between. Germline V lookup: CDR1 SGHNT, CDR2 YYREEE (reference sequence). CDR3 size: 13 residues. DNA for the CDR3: TGTGCCAGCAGCGCCCTCTCTAACTATGGCTACACCTTC. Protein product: CASSALSNYGYTF.

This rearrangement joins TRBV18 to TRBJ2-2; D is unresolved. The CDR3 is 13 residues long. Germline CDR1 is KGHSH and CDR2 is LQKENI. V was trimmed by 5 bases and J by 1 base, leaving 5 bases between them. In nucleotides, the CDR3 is TGTGCCAGCTCAACGGGGAACACCGGGGAGCTGTTTTTT. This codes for CASSTGNTGELFF.